The 23 T cell receptor beta chains below come from one sample, sequenced in a study of shared clonotypes between healthy human individuals (dated by TCRdb to 2020 to 2022). Receptor libraries were prepared by the immunoSEQ multiplex PCR assay. TCRdb carries this immuneACCESS record with in-frame sequences only. Its versions omit some clonotypes, under half of them owing to an unresolved V gene in the studies checked, with the rest unexplained. The sample table lists 400,000 to 600,000 clones, approximately 79% of them with a count of one. The ten largest clones represent about an eighth of the sample. Sequencing was done on a sample of PBMCs. These receptors all stem from a woman aged 40 to 49 in good health. Some clones in this sample may be carry-over from other donors' samples.

The rearrangement links TRBV28 to TRBJ1-5; a possible D gene is TRBD1 (6 bases). Trimming cost V 9 bases and J 2 bases, with 17 bases left between them. This CDR3 comprises 15 residues. The germline gives CDR1 MDHEN, CDR2 SYDVKM. In nucleotides, the CDR3 is TGTGCCAGTCGCCCCACAGGGTCGGGCAATCAGCCCCAGCATTTT. Protein product: CASRPTGSGNQPQHF.

This clone has just a few counts. The chain carries TRBV7-2 and TRBJ2-5; TRBD1 matches at 10 bases. The CDR3 sequence is 15 residues long. V trimming: 5 bases; J trimming: 5 bases; junction bases outside the gene matches: 8. The germline V gene has CDR1 SGHTA and CDR2 FQGNSA. The CDR3 loop reads CASSPQTDRGETQYF. The CDR3 DNA is TGTGCCAGCAGCCCCCAGACGGACAGGGGGGAGACCCAGTACTTC.

The chain carries TRBV2 and TRBJ1-2, with D maybe TRBD1 (5 bases). The CDR3 totals 14 residues. From germline, CDR1 is SNHLY and CDR2 FYNNEI. With 7 bases removed from V and 4 bases from J, the gap between germline ends came to 16 bases. CDR3 bases: TGTGCCAGCAACCGGGACGGTGGTTCCTATGGCTACACCTTC. It specifies CASNRDGGSYGYTF.

V is TRBV4-3 and J is TRBJ2-5, with no clear D. Deletions cut 4 bases from V and 5 bases from J, with 17 bases between. This CDR3 has 15 amino acids. The germline V gene has CDR1 LGHNA and CDR2 YSLEER. This CDR3 is CASSLGANRVETQYF. CDR3 nucleotides: TGCGCCAGCAGCCTCGGCGCTAATCGTGTTGAGACCCAGTACTTC.

The V call is TRBV5-6, the J call TRBJ2-5; TRBD1 matches 7 bases. Trimming took 2 bases from V and 3 from J; bases not matched to a gene: 10. The CDR3 has 16 residues. CDR1 and CDR2 (germline): SGHDT, YYEEEE. The CDR3 DNA reads as TGTGCCAGCAGCTTAATTAGGGGACAGCGGAAAGAGACCCAGTACTTC. Its protein product is CASSLIRGQRKETQYF.

V and J are TRBV28 and TRBJ1-5; D is possibly TRBD1 (5 bases). V lost 1 base to trimming and J lost 5 bases, with 9 bases between them. In germline, CDR1 is MDHEN, CDR2 SYDVKM. The CDR3 length is 14 residues. The chain's CDR3 is CASSLSDRHQPQHF. For the CDR3, the DNA is TGTGCCAGCAGTTTATCCGACAGACATCAGCCCCAGCATTTT.

The rearrangement joins TRBV29-1 to TRBJ2-3; 12 nucleotides align to TRBD2. The length of the CDR3 is 16 residues. Germline loops: CDR1 SQVTM, CDR2 ANQGSEA. V lost 2 bases and J lost 4; bases outside the gene matches: 7. The CDR3 here is CSVESRPSGRADTQYF. The CDR3 DNA reads as TGCAGCGTTGAATCAAGGCCTAGCGGGAGGGCAGATACGCAGTATTTT.

This clone has a single count. The chain joins TRBV5-1 to TRBJ2-1, with 12 nucleotides matching TRBD2. The CDR3 contains 15 residues. Trimming took 6 bases from V and 6 from J; bases not matched to a gene: 7. CDR1 and CDR2 (germline): SGHRS, YFSETQ. The CDR3 DNA sequence: TGCGCCAGCACGGAACTAGCGGGAGGACGCAATGAGCAGTTCTTC. Its translation is CASTELAGGRNEQFF. Combining the CDR3 with reference TRBV5-1 and TRBJ2-1 gives the whole variable domain KAGVTQTPRYLIKTRGQQVTLSCSPISGHRSVSWYQQTPGQGLQFLFEYFSETQRNKGNFPGRFSGRQFSNSRSEMNVSTLELGDSALYLCASTELAGGRNEQFFGPGTRLTVL.

The sample holds a few counts of this clone. CDR3 region: CASSPKGWSGELFF. DNA of the CDR3: TGTGCCAGCAGCCCGAAGGGGTGGTCCGGGGAGCTGTTTTTT. J is TRBJ2-2 and V is TRBV6-5, with D possibly TRBD1 on 5 matching bases. CDR1 and CDR2 (germline): MNHEY, SVGAGI. This CDR3 contains 14 residues. V lost 6 bases and J 6 bases, leaving 14 bases between the germline ends.

Notes on this clone: The sample contains more than one DNA sequence encoding this CDR3. This chain uses TRBV18 with TRBJ2-5, with D possibly TRBD1 on 6 matching bases. CDR3 length: 13 residues. Trimming removed 6 bases from V and 2 bases from J, with 10 bases in between. In germline, CDR1 is KGHSH, CDR2 LQKENI. The CDR3 coding sequence is TGTGCCAGCTCGCCTGGACAGCAAGAGACCCAGTACTTC. This codes for CASSPGQQETQYF.

This sequence joins TRBV9 and TRBJ2-2; 8 positions match TRBD1. Germline loops: CDR1 SGDLS, CDR2 YYNGEE. The V and J ends lost 0 bases and 7 bases, in that order; junction bases with no gene match: 5. This CDR3 spans 15 amino acids. CDR3 DNA: TGTGCCAGCAGCGTAGGCCAGGGGGCATACGGGGAGCTGTTTTTT. This codes for CASSVGQGAYGELFF.

This clone was seen a single time. V gene TRBV5-6 combines with J gene TRBJ2-1; D is possibly TRBD1 or TRBD2 (5 bases each). Germline V gene sequence: CDR1 SGHDT, CDR2 YYEEEE. The ends were cut back, 4 bases at V and 4 bases at J, with 18 bases in the middle. The CDR3 totals 16 residues. CDR3 nucleotides: TGTGCCAGCAGCCGGGGCCGCGGCCAGATATACAATGAGCAGTTCTTC. It yields the protein CASSRGRGQIYNEQFF.

The chain joins TRBV13 to TRBJ2-2; 7 positions match TRBD1. V lost 0 bases to trimming and J lost 7 bases; unmatched junction nucleotides: 5. The V gene's germline CDR1 is PRHDT and CDR2 FYEKMQ (reference sequence). The CDR3 runs to 15 residues. CDR3 nucleotides: TGTGCCAGCAGCTTAGGTACAGGGGCGAACGGGGAGCTGTTTTTT. Translated, it gives CASSLGTGANGELFF.

The chain carries TRBV5-1 and TRBJ2-1; 12 bases are shared with TRBD2. This CDR3 is 14 amino acids long. Germline CDR1 reads SGHRS; CDR2 reads YFSETQ. Trimming cost V 6 bases and J 8 bases; bases outside gene matches: 6. CDR3 residues: CASTKTSGSDEQFF. In DNA form, the CDR3 reads TGCGCCAGCACCAAGACTAGCGGGAGCGATGAGCAGTTCTTC.

The chain couples TRBV6-6 to TRBJ2-1; D might be TRBD2 (6 bases). The CDR3 spans 15 residues. V was pared by 2 bases and J by 5 bases, with 13 bases between. Germline loops: CDR1 MNHNY, CDR2 SVGAGI (reference sequence). The chain's CDR3 is CASSYPTRYDNEQFF. The CDR3 DNA follows: TGTGCCAGCAGTTACCCGACTAGGTACGACAATGAGCAGTTCTTC.

The rearrangement links TRBV5-4 to TRBJ2-7; D may be TRBD2 (6 bases). The CDR3 loop spans 15 amino acids. Germline CDR1 and CDR2: SGHNT and YYREEE (reference sequence). The germline V and J ends were trimmed by 2 bases and 4 bases, with 16 bases remaining between them. The CDR3 region is CASSLESRETYEQYF. CDR3 bases: TGTGCCAGCAGCTTAGAGTCCCGGGAGACTTACGAGCAGTACTTC.

The chain uses TRBV28 and TRBJ1-5; no clear D. The CDR3 runs to 15 residues. Germline values: CDR1 MDHEN, CDR2 SYDVKM. The V gene lost 7 bases and the J gene lost 0 bases, with 13 bases spanning the gap. The DNA of the CDR3 is TGTGCCAGCATGGCCCCCACGGCTAGCAATCAGCCCCAGCATTTT. It codes for CASMAPTASNQPQHF.

The rearrangement links TRBV5-8 to TRBJ1-5; D is perhaps TRBD1 (5 bases). The germline V gene encodes CDR1 SGHTS and CDR2 YDEGEE. The CDR3 extends over 14 amino acids. Trimming cost V 2 bases and J 4 bases, with 10 bases left between them. The CDR3 is CASSFSRANQPQHF. CDR3 DNA: TGTGCCAGCAGCTTTAGCAGGGCTAATCAGCCCCAGCATTTT.

The CDR3 is CASSPPRNQETQYF. The CDR3 DNA reads as TGTGCCAGCTCACCACCGCGGAACCAAGAGACCCAGTACTTC. The chain is built from TRBV18 and TRBJ2-5; no clear D. The ends were cut back, 0 bases at V and 0 bases at J, with 5 bases in the middle. From germline, CDR1 is KGHSH and CDR2 LQKENI. This CDR3 spans 14 amino acids.

The chain recombines TRBV19 with TRBJ2-1; 10 bases match TRBD1. In germline, CDR1 is LNHDA, CDR2 SQIVND (reference sequence). The CDR3 loop spans 14 amino acids. Germline trimming cut 4 bases from V and 5 bases from J; bases unmatched to any gene: 2. The CDR3 nucleotides are TGTGCCAGTAGTAAGGGACAGGGGAACAATGAGCAGTTCTTC. It translates to CASSKGQGNNEQFF.

The CDR3 DNA sequence: TGTGCCAGTAGAAACAGGGGCGTGAACACCGGGGAGCTGTTTTTT. This sequence encodes CASRNRGVNTGELFF. The rearrangement links TRBV19 to TRBJ2-2; 7 bases map to TRBD1. This CDR3 comprises 15 residues. V trimming: 6 bases; J trimming: 1 base; junction bases outside the gene matches: 5. Germline CDR1 reads LNHDA; CDR2 reads SQIVND (reference sequence).

A few counts support this clone. This rearrangement joins TRBV7-2 to TRBJ2-5; D may be TRBD2 (6 bases). V was trimmed by 4 bases and J by 2 bases, leaving 14 bases between them. This CDR3 has 15 residues. Germline-derived CDR1 and CDR2 are SGHTA and FQGNSA. CDR3: CASSYPGTQQETQYF. CDR3 coding DNA: TGTGCCAGCAGCTACCCCGGGACTCAGCAAGAGACCCAGTACTTC.

This chain links TRBV9 with TRBJ2-5; 12 positions match TRBD2. V shed 2 bases and J 5 bases; nucleotides not matched to a gene: 7. This CDR3 spans 16 amino acids. Per the germline V gene, CDR1 is SGDLS and CDR2 is YYNGEE. CDR3 coding DNA: TGTGCCAGCAGCGTCGCTAGCGGGAGGGCCGGGGAGACCCAGTACTTC. It encodes CASSVASGRAGETQYF. Full variable domain (missing parts from reference TRBV9 and TRBJ2-5): DSGVTQTPKHLITATGQRVTLRCSPRSGDLSVYWYQQSLDQGLQFLIQYYNGEERAKGNILERFSAQQFPDLHSELNLSSLELGDSALYFCASSVASGRAGETQYFGPGTRLLVL.